This T cell receptor beta chain was recovered during a study of T cell repertoires in cytomegalovirus infection. TCRdb re-analysed the reads in MiXCR, keeping a single row per CDR3 protein. The sample has hundreds of thousands of distinct CDR3 sequences; about a third are singletons. This clonotype occurred many times. The antigen remains undetermined. Findings and limits, study-wide: HLA-C-restricted CMV-specific TCR beta clonotypes prevailed in the ex vivo response. Cumulative public TCR beta family frequency identified CMV carriers with the relevant HLA.

The CDR3 length is 12 residues. Germline assignment: CDR1 LNHDA and CDR2 SQIVND (reference sequence). V was pared by 11 bases and J by 7 bases, with 17 bases between. The receptor was derived from a human donor in good health (CMV status not recorded). Some clones in this sample may be carry-over from other donors' samples. The V gene is TRBV19, the J gene TRBJ1-1; D may be TRBD1 (6 bases). Sequenced material: PBMCs. The CDR3 here is CAARTGKSEAFF. The CDR3 coding sequence is TGTGCCGCCCGAACAGGGAAAAGTGAAGCTTTCTTT.